The rows below give T cell receptor beta chains drawn from one sample of a study of T-cell memory formation after mild COVID-19. TCRdb called the 5' RACE reads again in MiXCR, with one record for every CDR3 protein. The sample lists about 470,000 distinct CDR3 sequences; 20% to 25% were seen once. The specimen was PBMCs or a T cell subset sorted from them (not recorded which). The receptors here all came from an adult woman who had mild COVID-19 (a few samples of this study predate the infection). Cell type and time point are not known. Both conserved end residues are part of each CDR3. Each record gives: V gene, clone size, J gene, D gene, CDR3 DNA, CDR3 protein. The D gene is left open where the match is weak. Clone size appears in some rows only: once, few, many, or a class for an expanded clone.

v_call: TRBV5-1; clone_size: .; j_call: TRBJ1-1; d_call: TRBD1; cdr3_nt: TGCGCCAGCAGCTTCGGCTCCGGGACAGGGTCCGTGAACACTGAAGCTTTCTTT; cdr3_aa: CASSFGSGTGSVNTEAFF
v_call: TRBV5-4; clone_size: few; j_call: TRBJ1-1; d_call: .; cdr3_nt: TGTGCCAGCAGCTTAGGCAGGCCGAGCACTGAAGCTTTCTTT; cdr3_aa: CASSLGRPSTEAFF
v_call: TRBV6-2/TRBV6-3; clone_size: .; j_call: TRBJ2-5; d_call: TRBD1; cdr3_nt: TGTGCCAGCAGTACGACAGGGGTGAGAGAGACCCAGTACTTC; cdr3_aa: CASSTTGVRETQYF
v_call: TRBV7-7; clone_size: .; j_call: TRBJ2-1; d_call: .; cdr3_nt: TGTGCTAGCAGCTTCGGGCCTCCCTTGAGGAATGAGCAGTTCTTC; cdr3_aa: CASSFGPPLRNEQFF
v_call: TRBV5-5; clone_size: .; j_call: TRBJ2-2; d_call: .; cdr3_nt: TGTGCCAGCAGCTTTTGGGGGCCCACCGGGGAGCTGTTTTTT; cdr3_aa: CASSFWGPTGELFF
v_call: TRBV3-1; clone_size: .; j_call: TRBJ2-6; d_call: .; cdr3_nt: TGTGCCAGCAGGCCCGCAAGACCTGGGGCCAACGTCCTGACTTTC; cdr3_aa: CASRPARPGANVLTF
v_call: TRBV4-1; clone_size: few; j_call: TRBJ2-2; d_call: TRBD1; cdr3_nt: TGCGCCAGCAGCCATCCCAACAGGGGCACCGGGGAGCTGTTTTTT; cdr3_aa: CASSHPNRGTGELFF
v_call: TRBV5-8; clone_size: few; j_call: TRBJ2-1; d_call: TRBD2; cdr3_nt: TGTGCCAGCAGGCCCGGGACTAGCGGTAGGCAGTTCTTC; cdr3_aa: CASRPGTSGRQFF
v_call: TRBV25-1; clone_size: .; j_call: TRBJ1-1; d_call: TRBD1; cdr3_nt: TGTGCCAGCAGTGGGGGGACAGGGACGACTGAAGCTTTCTTT; cdr3_aa: CASSGGTGTTEAFF
v_call: TRBV5-1; clone_size: few; j_call: TRBJ2-5; d_call: TRBD2; cdr3_nt: TGCGCCAGCAGCGTGGGACTAGCGGGGGGTCAGGGGGAGACCCAGTACTTC; cdr3_aa: CASSVGLAGGQGETQYF
v_call: TRBV20-1; clone_size: few; j_call: TRBJ1-2; d_call: .; cdr3_nt: TGCAGTGCTAGAGGGTTAGGCTGGGGCTACACCTTC; cdr3_aa: CSARGLGWGYTF
v_call: TRBV14; clone_size: .; j_call: TRBJ2-1; d_call: TRBD1; cdr3_nt: TGTGCCAGCAGCCAAGCGGCCGGGACAGGGGATCCGAGCTCCTACAATGAGCAGTTCTTC; cdr3_aa: CASSQAAGTGDPSSYNEQFF
v_call: TRBV7-2; clone_size: few; j_call: TRBJ2-7; d_call: TRBD1; cdr3_nt: TGTGCCAGCAGCCAGACAGGGGTGTACGAGCAGTACTTC; cdr3_aa: CASSQTGVYEQYF
v_call: TRBV2; clone_size: few; j_call: TRBJ2-7; d_call: TRBD1; cdr3_nt: TGTGCCAGCAGTGAAGGTGGGACAGGGCTACACGAGCAGTACTTC; cdr3_aa: CASSEGGTGLHEQYF
v_call: TRBV29-1; clone_size: few; j_call: TRBJ2-5; d_call: TRBD1; cdr3_nt: TGCAGCGTTGAGGGACAGGGCCTGAAGACCCAGTACTTC; cdr3_aa: CSVEGQGLKTQYF
v_call: TRBV10-3; clone_size: .; j_call: TRBJ2-5; d_call: TRBD1; cdr3_nt: TGTGCCATGGCTGCAGGGACAGGGGGCAAGGAGACCCAGTACTTC; cdr3_aa: CAMAAGTGGKETQYF
v_call: TRBV7-2; clone_size: few; j_call: TRBJ2-2; d_call: TRBD2; cdr3_nt: TGTGCCAGCAGCCCACGGGGACTAGCGGGAGGAGGGGGCTCCGGGGAGCTGTTTTTT; cdr3_aa: CASSPRGLAGGGGSGELFF
v_call: TRBV20-1; clone_size: few; j_call: TRBJ2-3; d_call: TRBD2; cdr3_nt: TGCAGTGCTAGCGGGGGGGCCACAGATCCAGATACGCAGTATTTT; cdr3_aa: CSASGGATDPDTQYF
v_call: TRBV7-3; clone_size: few; j_call: TRBJ2-1; d_call: .; cdr3_nt: TGTGCCAGCAGCTTAACGTGGACAGATCATGAGCAGTTCTTC; cdr3_aa: CASSLTWTDHEQFF
v_call: TRBV2; clone_size: few; j_call: TRBJ1-2; d_call: .; cdr3_nt: TGTGCCAGCAAGACAGGTGCTTATGGCTACACCTTC; cdr3_aa: CASKTGAYGYTF
v_call: TRBV7-9; clone_size: .; j_call: TRBJ2-5; d_call: .; cdr3_nt: TGTGCCAGCAGCTCCACCTCCGAGCGAGTGAGGGCAGAGACCCAGTACTTC; cdr3_aa: CASSSTSERVRAETQYF
v_call: TRBV4-2; clone_size: few; j_call: TRBJ2-1; d_call: TRBD2; cdr3_nt: TGTGCCAGCAGCTATGGGACTAGCGGGAACAATGAGCAGTTCTTC; cdr3_aa: CASSYGTSGNNEQFF
v_call: TRBV7-2; clone_size: .; j_call: TRBJ2-3; d_call: .; cdr3_nt: TGTGCCAGCAGCTTAGCCGGGACCATTGGAGATACGCAGTATTTT; cdr3_aa: CASSLAGTIGDTQYF
v_call: TRBV6-1; clone_size: few; j_call: TRBJ2-7; d_call: TRBD2; cdr3_nt: TGTGCCAGCAGTGAAGCGCTCTCGAGCGGGACGCCTAGCGAGCAGTACTTC; cdr3_aa: CASSEALSSGTPSEQYF
v_call: TRBV6-6; clone_size: .; j_call: TRBJ2-5; d_call: .; cdr3_nt: TGTGCCAGCAGTCCCATGGCGGAGACCCAGTACTTC; cdr3_aa: CASSPMAETQYF
v_call: TRBV23-1; clone_size: few; j_call: TRBJ2-2; d_call: TRBD1; cdr3_nt: TGCGCCCTGCACTCACAGGGGGAGACCGGGGAGCTGTTTTTT; cdr3_aa: CALHSQGETGELFF
v_call: TRBV7-9; clone_size: .; j_call: TRBJ2-3; d_call: .; cdr3_nt: TGTGCCAGCAGCCGCTTAGGGGGACCAGATACGCAGTATTTT; cdr3_aa: CASSRLGGPDTQYF
v_call: TRBV18; clone_size: few; j_call: TRBJ2-1; d_call: .; cdr3_nt: TGTGCCAGCTCACCAGGGGAAGGATCCTACAATGAGCAGTTCTTC; cdr3_aa: CASSPGEGSYNEQFF
v_call: TRBV6-5; clone_size: .; j_call: TRBJ2-7; d_call: TRBD2; cdr3_nt: TGTGCCAGCAGTTACGATGGGACTAGTACCTACGAGCAGTACTTC; cdr3_aa: CASSYDGTSTYEQYF
v_call: TRBV7-9; clone_size: few; j_call: TRBJ2-1; d_call: TRBD2; cdr3_nt: TGTGCCAGCAGCTTAGCTACGGCTAGCGGGTCCTACAATGAGCAGTTCTTC; cdr3_aa: CASSLATASGSYNEQFF
v_call: TRBV3-1; clone_size: .; j_call: TRBJ1-3; d_call: .; cdr3_nt: TGTGCCAGCAGACAAGCGGGCCAGGGCCTCTCTGGAAACACCATATATTTT; cdr3_aa: CASRQAGQGLSGNTIYF
v_call: TRBV12-3/TRBV12-4; clone_size: .; j_call: TRBJ2-7; d_call: .; cdr3_nt: TGTGCCAGCAGGGTTGACTACGAGCAGTACTTC; cdr3_aa: CASRVDYEQYF
v_call: TRBV7-9; clone_size: .; j_call: TRBJ2-1; d_call: .; cdr3_nt: TGTGCCAGCAGCTTAGATCTCAGCGGGTTTTACAATGAGCAGTTCTTC; cdr3_aa: CASSLDLSGFYNEQFF
v_call: TRBV20-1; clone_size: .; j_call: TRBJ2-7; d_call: TRBD1; cdr3_nt: TGCAGTGCTAGTGAACAGGGGGCGTCAAACGAGCAGTACTTC; cdr3_aa: CSASEQGASNEQYF
v_call: TRBV7-9; clone_size: .; j_call: TRBJ2-3; d_call: .; cdr3_nt: TGTGCCAGCAGCCCCACCCCCAGAAGGCAGAGCACAGATACGCAGTATTTT; cdr3_aa: CASSPTPRRQSTDTQYF
v_call: TRBV30; clone_size: .; j_call: TRBJ2-2; d_call: .; cdr3_nt: TGTGCCTGGAGCGCCAGGGTCCTCACCGGGGAGCTGTTTTTT; cdr3_aa: CAWSARVLTGELFF
v_call: TRBV7-8; clone_size: .; j_call: TRBJ2-7; d_call: .; cdr3_nt: TGTGCCAGCAGCCCTCGATGGGGGGCCTACGAGCAGTACTTC; cdr3_aa: CASSPRWGAYEQYF
v_call: TRBV4-1; clone_size: .; j_call: TRBJ2-5; d_call: TRBD1; cdr3_nt: TGCGCCAGCAGCCAAGTGGACAGGGTACAAGAGACCCAGTACTTC; cdr3_aa: CASSQVDRVQETQYF
v_call: TRBV12-5; clone_size: .; j_call: TRBJ2-1; d_call: TRBD1; cdr3_nt: TGTGCTAGTGGTTTGGTAACGGTCACAGGGGAAGACTCGCCCCTGTACAATGAGCAGTTCTTC; cdr3_aa: CASGLVTVTGEDSPLYNEQFF
v_call: TRBV14; clone_size: .; j_call: TRBJ2-1; d_call: .; cdr3_nt: TGTGCCAGCAGCCATATCAATGAGCAGTTCTTC; cdr3_aa: CASSHINEQFF
v_call: TRBV20-1; clone_size: .; j_call: TRBJ2-7; d_call: TRBD2; cdr3_nt: TGCAGTGCTAGAGATCTAGGTCGTGGGGGACTAAGCTACGAGCAGTACTTC; cdr3_aa: CSARDLGRGGLSYEQYF
v_call: TRBV2; clone_size: few; j_call: TRBJ2-1; d_call: TRBD1; cdr3_nt: TGTGCCAGCAGTGTGGTCGGGACAGCTACCTACAATGAGCAGTTCTTC; cdr3_aa: CASSVVGTATYNEQFF
v_call: TRBV4-2; clone_size: .; j_call: TRBJ2-2; d_call: .; cdr3_nt: TGTGCCAGCAGCCATCAAGACGGCACCGGGGAGCTGTTTTTT; cdr3_aa: CASSHQDGTGELFF
v_call: TRBV29-1; clone_size: few; j_call: TRBJ2-7; d_call: .; cdr3_nt: TGCAGCGTCAACAAGGACAGGGAGGGTGACGAGCAGTACTTC; cdr3_aa: CSVNKDREGDEQYF
v_call: TRBV20-1; clone_size: .; j_call: TRBJ2-7; d_call: TRBD2; cdr3_nt: TGCAGTGCTCCGACTAGCGGGAGGGTCTACGAGCAGTACTTC; cdr3_aa: CSAPTSGRVYEQYF
v_call: TRBV6-2/TRBV6-3; clone_size: .; j_call: TRBJ2-1; d_call: TRBD1; cdr3_nt: TGTGCCAGCAGTTACCGGGGGACAGGGTACAATGAGCAGTTCTTC; cdr3_aa: CASSYRGTGYNEQFF
v_call: TRBV19; clone_size: .; j_call: TRBJ2-7; d_call: TRBD1; cdr3_nt: TGTGCCAGTAGTCTCGGACAGGGCCTCCCCTACGAGCAGTACTTC; cdr3_aa: CASSLGQGLPYEQYF
v_call: TRBV6-5; clone_size: .; j_call: TRBJ1-2; d_call: TRBD1; cdr3_nt: TGTGCCAGCAGTTACTCGTACGGACAGGGGGGAGGCTACACCTTC; cdr3_aa: CASSYSYGQGGGYTF